This TCR beta chain was found in a study of OX40 agonist ivuxolimab in advanced cancers. Study information: Ivuxolimab, which is an agonistic anti-OX40 (CD134) antibody, was administered to the patients.

Clones were sequenced by immunoSEQ multiplex PCR, and TCRdb holds only the in-frame ones, with some missing. Seen here are 90,000 or so clones, more than 85% observed once, and the top ten hold 2.6%. The CDR3 consists of 16 residues. CDR1 and CDR2 from the germline V gene are MDHEN and SYDVKM. V shed 2 bases and J shed 0 bases, with 11 bases lying between them. The origin of this receptor is an adult with an advanced solid tumor such as melanoma, head and neck, liver or kidney cancer. Sample: CD4+ or CD8+ T cells sorted from blood, taken in a trial of the OX40 agonist ivuxolimab. This rearrangement joins TRBV28 to TRBJ2-4; tentatively, D is TRBD1 (6 bases). CDR3 residues: CASSLGTGLAKNIQYF. The CDR3, as DNA: TGTGCCAGCAGTTTAGGTACAGGGCTAGCCAAAAACATTCAGTACTTC.